The rows below give T cell receptor beta chains drawn from one sample of a study of blood T cell repertoires in COVID-19. TCRdb keeps only in-frame clones here, not all; method: immunoSEQ multiplex PCR. Counted here are 150,000 or so clones, about four fifths occurring once; the ten biggest clones make up 7% to 10%. The source material was PBMCs or T cells enriched from blood (not recorded which). Receptors were obtained from a man aged 50 to 59 who had recovered from COVID-19. Both conserved end residues are part of each CDR3. Each record gives: J gene, D gene, clone size, V gene, CDR3 DNA, CDR3 protein. A D gene is named only where the DNA matches it firmly. Only part of the rows carry a size: once, few, many, or a class if the clone is expanded.

J gene: TRBJ1-4
D gene: TRBD1
clone size: -
V gene: TRBV5-4
CDR3 DNA: TGTGCCAGCAGCTTGGATGGCCAGGGGGCCTTTGAAAAACTGTTTTTT
CDR3 protein: CASSLDGQGAFEKLFF

J gene: TRBJ2-3
D gene: -
clone size: -
V gene: TRBV10-1
CDR3 DNA: TGCGCCAGCGGGGCAGGGGATACGCAGTATTTT
CDR3 protein: CASGAGDTQYF

J gene: TRBJ2-7
D gene: -
clone size: -
V gene: TRBV13
CDR3 DNA: TGTGCCAGCAGCTTAACTGGCGGGCTATTGGGACTTTCGGGCGTAGAGCAGTACTTC
CDR3 protein: CASSLTGGLLGLSGVEQYF

J gene: TRBJ1-1
D gene: TRBD1
clone size: few
V gene: TRBV18
CDR3 DNA: TGTGCCAGCTCACCCCAGACAGGGGGAGCTGAAGCTTTCTTT
CDR3 protein: CASSPQTGGAEAFF

J gene: TRBJ1-2
D gene: TRBD1
clone size: -
V gene: TRBV12-3/TRBV12-4
CDR3 DNA: TGTGCCAGCAGTCAAGACCTGGACAGGGGCTACACCTTC
CDR3 protein: CASSQDLDRGYTF

J gene: TRBJ2-5
D gene: -
clone size: -
V gene: TRBV5-1
CDR3 DNA: TGCGCCAGCAGCTTGGCAGGGCCTCAAGAGACCCAGTACTTC
CDR3 protein: CASSLAGPQETQYF

J gene: TRBJ1-6
D gene: TRBD1
clone size: few
V gene: TRBV27
CDR3 DNA: TGTGCCAGCAAGAGACAGGGGGAGAATTCACCCCTCCACTTT
CDR3 protein: CASKRQGENSPLHF

J gene: TRBJ2-3
D gene: TRBD1
clone size: -
V gene: TRBV7-9
CDR3 DNA: TGTGCCAGCAGCCTCCACCGGGACAGGGAGGCAGATACGCAGTATTTT
CDR3 protein: CASSLHRDREADTQYF

J gene: TRBJ2-3
D gene: TRBD2
clone size: -
V gene: TRBV27
CDR3 DNA: TGTGCCAGCAGCTATCTTAAGACTAGCAGGTTAAATACGCAGTATTTT
CDR3 protein: CASSYLKTSRLNTQYF

J gene: TRBJ1-2
D gene: -
clone size: -
V gene: TRBV6-5
CDR3 DNA: TGTGCCAGCAATGGGGGGGGCTATGGCTACACCTTC
CDR3 protein: CASNGGGYGYTF

J gene: TRBJ2-5
D gene: TRBD2
clone size: -
V gene: TRBV10-1
CDR3 DNA: TGCGCCAGCAGTGAAGTCCCCGGGACTAGGAACGAGACCCAGTACTTC
CDR3 protein: CASSEVPGTRNETQYF

J gene: TRBJ1-6
D gene: TRBD1
clone size: -
V gene: TRBV10-3
CDR3 DNA: TGTGCCATCAGAGGGACAGGGTCGTGGAATTCACCCCTCCACTTT
CDR3 protein: CAIRGTGSWNSPLHF

J gene: TRBJ2-7
D gene: TRBD1
clone size: -
V gene: TRBV6-6
CDR3 DNA: TGTGCCAGCAGTCAGACAGGGTACTCCTACGAGCAGTACTTC
CDR3 protein: CASSQTGYSYEQYF

J gene: TRBJ1-2
D gene: TRBD1
clone size: few
V gene: TRBV10-1
CDR3 DNA: TGCGCCAGCAGTGAAACAGGGGGCTATGGCTACACCTTC
CDR3 protein: CASSETGGYGYTF

J gene: TRBJ2-1
D gene: TRBD2
clone size: -
V gene: TRBV10-2
CDR3 DNA: TGCGCCAGCAGTTGGGTCCGCGGGGGGGCCAATGAGCAGTTCTTC
CDR3 protein: CASSWVRGGANEQFF

J gene: TRBJ2-3
D gene: TRBD1
clone size: -
V gene: TRBV4-3
CDR3 DNA: TGCGCCAGCAGCCGCACCCGGACAGGGGGGGATACGCAGTATTTT
CDR3 protein: CASSRTRTGGDTQYF